This record covers a single T cell receptor beta chain. The method was immunoSEQ multiplex PCR; TCRdb's version includes in-frame clones alone and lacks a portion of them. This table has 130,000 or so clones, about 80% appearing once. V dropped 6 bases and J dropped 2 bases, with 14 bases sitting between them. Per germline, CDR1 KGHSH and CDR2 LQKENI. The CDR3 is 14 amino acids. This sample was taken from a study of blood T cell repertoires in COVID-19. Sequences were obtained from peripheral blood. The J gene is TRBJ2-7, the V gene TRBV18; a weak D match, TRBD2 (5 bases). The clonotype originates from a human donor in a cohort sampled during active COVID-19. The CDR3 is CASSRADGPYEQYF. The CDR3, as DNA: TGTGCCAGCTCCAGAGCGGACGGACCCTACGAGCAGTACTTC.